The subject of this entry is one T cell receptor beta chain. Its specificity is not known. TCR alpha and TCR beta cDNA libraries with sample barcodes and UMIs came from 5'RACE using constant-segment primers. From the 5' RACE reads, TCRdb called clonotypes with MiXCR, one entry per CDR3 protein. The sample consists of 250,000 to 300,000 distinct CDR3 sequences, roughly 15% of them appearing once. This sample stems from a study of T-cell memory formation after mild COVID-19. Across the whole study: The two donors had largely donor-specific TCR clusters. Study conclusions and caveats: Balance between CD4 and CD8 was seen in clones contracting day 15 to 85, and a CD4+ lean was seen in later expanders. Pre-infection memory showed some responding clones, and this suggested that cross-reactive memory joined.

Germline values: CDR1 LNHNV, CDR2 YYDKDF (reference sequence). V lost 3 bases, J lost 3 bases, and 5 bases stayed unmatched. The CDR3 totals 15 residues. The chain links TRBV15 to TRBJ1-5, with TRBD1 identical over 7 bases. Sequenced material: PBMCs or a T cell subset sorted from them (not recorded which). This clonotype originated in a man aged 18 to 29 who had mild COVID-19 (a few samples of this study predate the infection). Cell type and time point are not known. This CDR3 reads CATSRVGTANQPQHF. The CDR3 DNA reads as TGTGCCACCAGCAGGGTCGGGACAGCCAATCAGCCCCAGCATTTT.